This T cell receptor beta chain stems from a study of T cell responses to AZD1222 COVID-19 vaccine. Study-wide points: Reports indicate that nearly half of spike-specific TCRs are directed at unmutated variant regions.

V was cut by 6 bases and J by 5 bases, with 19 bases left in between. This CDR3 has 15 amino acids. The V gene's germline CDR1 is MNHEY and CDR2 SVGAGI. The repertoire was sequenced with immunoSEQ multiplex PCR; TCRdb's copy has only in-frame clones and lacks some. The repertoire holds 100,000 to 150,000 clones, 75% to 90% seen once, with about 4.4% in the top ten. About this clone itself: Its specificity is unknown.

The TCR comes from an adult who received the AZD1222 COVID-19 vaccine. The source material was peripheral blood, sampled 28 days after the second AZD1222 dose. The rearrangement uses TRBV6-5 and TRBJ1-2, with D possibly being TRBD1 (5 bases). The CDR3: CASRPPQWDLYGYTF. Written as DNA, the CDR3 is TGTGCCAGCAGACCCCCCCAGTGGGACCTTTATGGCTACACCTTC.